This T cell receptor beta chain was captured in a study of shared clonotypes between healthy human individuals. General study results and limits: In the sorted subsets, rarefaction showed sequencing was incomplete despite large depth. Blood alone was sampled, and tissue repertoires likely differ.

Turning to this clone: Its specificity is unknown.

Libraries were prepared by immunoSEQ multiplex PCR; TCRdb keeps only in-frame clonotypes and omits some of them. This sample has a few million clones, with 85% to 95% found just once. Germline CDR1 reads SNHLY; CDR2 reads FYNNEI. The length of the CDR3 is 17 residues. After removal of 6 bases from V and 6 bases from J, the junction contained 9 bases not matched to a gene. This TCR was recovered from a man aged 18 to 29 in good health. Some clones in this sample may be carry-over from other donors' samples. Sequenced: naive CD4+ T cells from PBMCs. Regarding subset: CD45RA+ positively selected. J is TRBJ2-2 and V is TRBV2; TRBD2 aligns across 14 bases. The CDR3 here is CASSLRLAGGPAGELFF. Here the CDR3 DNA reads TGTGCCAGCAGCCTCAGACTAGCGGGAGGGCCGGCCGGGGAGCTGTTTTTT.